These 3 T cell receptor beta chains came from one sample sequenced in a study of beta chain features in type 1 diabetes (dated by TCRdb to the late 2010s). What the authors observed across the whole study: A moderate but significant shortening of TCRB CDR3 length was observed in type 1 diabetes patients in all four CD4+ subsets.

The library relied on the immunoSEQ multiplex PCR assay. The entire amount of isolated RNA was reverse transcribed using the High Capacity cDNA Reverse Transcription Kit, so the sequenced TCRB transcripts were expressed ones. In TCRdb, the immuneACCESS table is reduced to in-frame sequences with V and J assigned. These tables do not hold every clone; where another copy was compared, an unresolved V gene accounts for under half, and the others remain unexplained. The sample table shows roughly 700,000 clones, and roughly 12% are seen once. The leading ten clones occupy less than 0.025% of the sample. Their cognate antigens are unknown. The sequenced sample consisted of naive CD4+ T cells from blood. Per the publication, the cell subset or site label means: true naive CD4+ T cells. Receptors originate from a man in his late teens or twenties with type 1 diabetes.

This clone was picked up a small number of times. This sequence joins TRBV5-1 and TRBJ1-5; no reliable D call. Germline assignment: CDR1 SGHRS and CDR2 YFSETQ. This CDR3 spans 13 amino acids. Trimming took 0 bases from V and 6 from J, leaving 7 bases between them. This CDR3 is CASSLAGTQPQHF. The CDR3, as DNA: TGCGCCAGCAGCTTGGCCGGAACTCAGCCCCAGCATTTT.

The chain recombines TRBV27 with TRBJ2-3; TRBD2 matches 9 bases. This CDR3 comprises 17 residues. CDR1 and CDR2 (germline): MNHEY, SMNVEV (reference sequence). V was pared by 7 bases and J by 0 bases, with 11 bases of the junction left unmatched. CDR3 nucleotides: TGTGCCAGCATCCGTAGCGGGGGACTACCCAGCACAGATACGCAGTATTTT. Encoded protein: CASIRSGGLPSTDTQYF.

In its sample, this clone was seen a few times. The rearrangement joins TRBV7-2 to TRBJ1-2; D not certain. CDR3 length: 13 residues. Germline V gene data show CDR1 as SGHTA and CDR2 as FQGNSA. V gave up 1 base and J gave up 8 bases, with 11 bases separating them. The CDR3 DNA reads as TGTGCCAGCAGCTTAGTCGGCAGAAGCGGCTACACCTTC. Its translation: CASSLVGRSGYTF.